The entry that follows covers one TCR beta chain sequence. Under the authors' procedure: Counts of nucleated cells, estimated from reference gene primer amplification, were obtained. Measured with immunoSEQ multiplex PCR; TCRdb has only the in-frame clones, and not every one. That table is the source of V, J and clone size, and D and trimming were worked out from the DNA. The sample lists 250,000 to 350,000 clones; more than 80% were seen once. This specimen belongs to a study of blood T cell repertoires in COVID-19. Study information: Samples came from the United States, Italy and Spain, spanning acute and convalescent COVID-19. Sample material is recorded as cDNA or gDNA derived from T cells, B-cell-depleted T cells, or PBMCs.

The CDR3 length is 17 residues. Germline trimming cut 4 bases from V and 3 bases from J; bases unmatched to any gene: 13. CDR1 is SGHRS and CDR2 is YFSETQ in the germline V gene. The chain is built from TRBV5-1 and TRBJ1-1; TRBD1 matches at 9 bases. The sample was peripheral blood. The source is a woman in her fifties or sixties with COVID-19, enrolled during active disease. The CDR3 spells CASSPGQGYPMDTEAFF. As DNA, the CDR3 is TGCGCCAGCAGCCCGGGACAGGGCTATCCCATGGACACTGAAGCTTTCTTT.